A single TCR beta chain is shown here with its context. Sequencing used immunoSEQ multiplex PCR; TCRdb keeps in-frame clones, though not all of them. Among a few hundred thousand clones listed, 80% to 90% were seen once. The sample comes from a study of blood T cell repertoires in COVID-19. For the study at large: Samples of COVID-19 (acute and convalescent) were obtained from the United States, Italy and Spain.

In germline, CDR1 is MNHEY, CDR2 SMNVEV (reference sequence). The CDR3 is made up of 17 amino acids. J gave up 3 bases and V 2 bases, and 8 bases lay outside the gene matches. The study assigned cohorts using participant-reported clinical history. Material: PBMCs or T cells enriched from blood (not recorded which). This chain links TRBV27 with TRBJ2-1; 9 nucleotides agree with TRBD2. The source of this sequence is a man younger than 40 with acute COVID-19. The CDR3 coding sequence is TGTGCCAGCAGTTTAAGCCCCCCTAGCGGGGACTACAATGAGCAGTTCTTC. Amino acid sequence: CASSLSPPSGDYNEQFF.